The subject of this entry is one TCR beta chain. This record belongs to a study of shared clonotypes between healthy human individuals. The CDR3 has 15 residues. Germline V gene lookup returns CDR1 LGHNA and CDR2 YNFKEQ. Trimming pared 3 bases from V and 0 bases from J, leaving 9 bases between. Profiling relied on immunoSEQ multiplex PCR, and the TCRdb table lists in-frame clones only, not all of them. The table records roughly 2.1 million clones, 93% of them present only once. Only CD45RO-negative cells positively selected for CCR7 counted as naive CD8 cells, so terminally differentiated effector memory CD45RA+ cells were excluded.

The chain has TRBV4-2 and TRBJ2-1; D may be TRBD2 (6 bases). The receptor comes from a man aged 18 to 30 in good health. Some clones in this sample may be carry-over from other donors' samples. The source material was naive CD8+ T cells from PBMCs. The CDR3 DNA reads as TGTGCCAGCAGCCAGCGGGGTAGCTCCTACAATGAGCAGTTCTTC. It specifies CASSQRGSSYNEQFF.